This record looks at one TCR beta chain sequence and its context. Original analysis: Estimated nucleated cell counts came from reference gene primer amplification. Profiled with immunoSEQ multiplex PCR; TCRdb holds only in-frame clones, not every one. For V, J and clone size, that table is used; D and trimming come from the DNA. The table lists some 200,000 clones, approximately 80% of them singletons. The sample comes from a study of blood T cell repertoires in COVID-19. Study as a whole: Acute-phase and convalescent COVID-19 samples originated in the United States, Italy and Spain. T cells, B-cell-depleted T cells, or PBMCs supplied cDNA or gDNA.

The specimen was peripheral blood. The source of this sequence is a woman aged 55-70 years who had recovered from COVID-19.

CDR3 loop: CASSQDFPLAGGQGYF. For the CDR3, the DNA is TGCGCCAGCAGCCAAGATTTCCCACTAGCGGGGGGGCAGGGGTACTTC. The chain joins TRBV4-1 to TRBJ2-5; 13 nucleotides align to TRBD2. The V gene end was trimmed by 0 bases and the J gene end by 13 bases; junction bases not matched to a gene: 11. CDR1 and CDR2 (germline): MGHRA, YSYEKL. This CDR3 has 16 amino acids.